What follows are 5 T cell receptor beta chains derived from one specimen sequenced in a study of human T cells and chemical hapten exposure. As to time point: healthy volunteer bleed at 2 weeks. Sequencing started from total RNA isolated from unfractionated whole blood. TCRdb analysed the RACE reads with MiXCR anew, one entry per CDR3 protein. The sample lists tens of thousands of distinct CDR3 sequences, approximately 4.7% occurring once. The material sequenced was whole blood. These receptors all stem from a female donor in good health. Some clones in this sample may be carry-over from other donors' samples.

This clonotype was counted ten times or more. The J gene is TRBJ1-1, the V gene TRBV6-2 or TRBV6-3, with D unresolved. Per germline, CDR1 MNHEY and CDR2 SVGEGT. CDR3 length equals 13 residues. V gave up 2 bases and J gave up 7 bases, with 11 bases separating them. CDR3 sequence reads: CASSYRPPFEAFF. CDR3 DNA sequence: TGTGCCAGCAGTTACCGGCCTCCCTTTGAAGCTTTCTTT.

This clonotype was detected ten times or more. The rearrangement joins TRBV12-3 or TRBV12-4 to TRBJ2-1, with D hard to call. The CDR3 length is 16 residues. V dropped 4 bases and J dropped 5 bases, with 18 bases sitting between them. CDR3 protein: CASSSQIGVGDNEQFF. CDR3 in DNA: TGTGCCAGCAGTTCCCAAATTGGCGTTGGGGACAATGAGCAGTTCTTC.

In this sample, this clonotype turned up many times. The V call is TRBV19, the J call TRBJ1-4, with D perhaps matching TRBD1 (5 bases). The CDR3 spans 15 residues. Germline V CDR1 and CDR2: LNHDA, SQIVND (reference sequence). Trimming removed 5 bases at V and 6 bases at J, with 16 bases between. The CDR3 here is CASSPRRGGDEKLFF. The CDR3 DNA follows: TGTGCCAGTAGTCCACGCCGGGGAGGGGATGAAAAACTGTTTTTT.

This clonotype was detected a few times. The CDR3 loop reads CASILTLGDTQYF. Written as DNA, the CDR3 is TGTGCCAGCATACTAACACTGGGAGATACGCAGTATTTT. The gene calls are TRBV6-2 or TRBV6-3 and TRBJ2-3, with D uncertain. The germline V gene encodes CDR1 MNHEY and CDR2 SVGEGT. V lost 7 bases and J 5 bases, leaving 13 bases between the germline ends. The CDR3 loop spans 13 amino acids.

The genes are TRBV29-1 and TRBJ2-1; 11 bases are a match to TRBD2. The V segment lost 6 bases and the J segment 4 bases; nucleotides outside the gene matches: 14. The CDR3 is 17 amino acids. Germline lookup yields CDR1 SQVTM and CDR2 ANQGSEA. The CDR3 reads CSVVMVLAGGAYNEQFF. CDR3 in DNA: TGCAGCGTGGTTATGGTCCTAGCGGGGGGAGCTTACAATGAGCAGTTCTTC.